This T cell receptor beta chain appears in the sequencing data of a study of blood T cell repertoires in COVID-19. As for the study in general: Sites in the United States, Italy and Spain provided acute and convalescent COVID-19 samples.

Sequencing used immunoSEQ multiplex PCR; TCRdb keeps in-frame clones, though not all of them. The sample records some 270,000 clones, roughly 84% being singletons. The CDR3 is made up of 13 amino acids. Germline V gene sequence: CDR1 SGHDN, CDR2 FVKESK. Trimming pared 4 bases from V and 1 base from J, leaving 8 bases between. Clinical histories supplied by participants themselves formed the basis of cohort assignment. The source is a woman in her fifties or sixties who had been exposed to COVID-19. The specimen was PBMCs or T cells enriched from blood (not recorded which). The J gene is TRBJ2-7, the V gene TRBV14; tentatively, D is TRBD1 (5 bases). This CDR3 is CASSRQGSYEQYF. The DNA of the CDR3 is TGTGCCAGCAGCCGCCAGGGATCCTACGAGCAGTACTTC.